This T cell receptor (beta chain) is drawn from a study of shared clonotypes between healthy human individuals. Notes on the study in general: As a rule, naive subsets had a larger estimated richness than memory subsets. Tissues were not sampled, only blood, and their repertoires likely differ.

On this clone: As yet, its antigen is unknown. Other nucleotide sequences from this sample produce the same CDR3.

The CDR3 runs to 15 residues. J lost 2 bases, V lost 1 base, and 3 bases had no gene match. The germline V gene has CDR1 LGHNA and CDR2 YSLEER. Some clones are missing from TCRdb's copy, which holds only in-frame ones; the method was immunoSEQ multiplex PCR. This repertoire shows some 320,000 clones, about nine tenths found once; its top ten account for 15% to 20%. This TCR was recovered from a man aged 18 to 35 in good health. Sequencing was carried out using memory CD8+ T cells sorted from blood. Subset here: CD45RO+ cells pooled with CCR7-negative TemRA cells. The gene calls are TRBV4-3 and TRBJ2-7; 9 positions match TRBD2. CDR3 nucleotide sequence: TGCGCCAGCAGCCAAGGTCTAGCGGGACCCTACGAGCAGTACTTC. Its translation: CASSQGLAGPYEQYF.